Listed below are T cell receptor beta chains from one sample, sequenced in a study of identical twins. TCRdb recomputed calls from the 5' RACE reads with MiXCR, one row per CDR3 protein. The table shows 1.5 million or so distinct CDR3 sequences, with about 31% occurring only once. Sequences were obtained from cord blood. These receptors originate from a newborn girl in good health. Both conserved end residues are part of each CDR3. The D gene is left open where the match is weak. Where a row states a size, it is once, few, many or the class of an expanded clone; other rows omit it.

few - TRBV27 CASRPTGMGTYEQYF
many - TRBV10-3 CAISDNSGANVLTF
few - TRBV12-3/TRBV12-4 CASSLNPSPLHF
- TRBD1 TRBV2 CVSSGGPTGGGIQYF
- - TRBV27 CASSIVGETQYF
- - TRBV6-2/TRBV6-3 CASSSRTFAQYF
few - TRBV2 CASSDQGINSPLHF
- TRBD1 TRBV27 CASSFPGQGKWDGYTF
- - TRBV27 CASSLHGRRPQHF
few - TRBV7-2 CASSRRGASSNSPLHF
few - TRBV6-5 CASSYRQIKYF
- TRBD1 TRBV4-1 CASSHRDRSYGYTF
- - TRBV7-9 CASSLSQWETQYF
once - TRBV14 CASSQYWTATGELFF
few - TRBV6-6 CASNSTAPTDTQYF
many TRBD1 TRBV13 CASSSAPGGQNYGYTF
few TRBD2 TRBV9 CASSVATSGVSEQYF
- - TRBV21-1 CASSLVHLTGRAEAFF
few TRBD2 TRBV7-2 CASSFLFVGGPYEQYF
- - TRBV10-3 CAISGASFNEQFF
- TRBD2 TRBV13 CASSTGSLAGGPQDTQYF
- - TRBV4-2 CASSQDRAGNTGELFF
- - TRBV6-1 CASKREAVTEAFF
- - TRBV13 CASSFPGGLVGNTIYF
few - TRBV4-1 CASSHKKAQNTGELFF
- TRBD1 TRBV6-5 CAGSWTGGNEQFF
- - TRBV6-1 CASSEMGSNQPRHF
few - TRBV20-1 CSARDDRRTYEQYF
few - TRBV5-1 CASSRSGSSYDQYF
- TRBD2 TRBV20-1 CSASPLAGGVTDTQYF
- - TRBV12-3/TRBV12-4 CASRAGFRTEAFF
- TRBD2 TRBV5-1 CASRGLVGHNEQFF
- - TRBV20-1 CSARGHSGGNYGYTF
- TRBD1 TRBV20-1 CSARNPRQGGYEQYF
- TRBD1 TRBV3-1 CASSQGVQGDYGYTF
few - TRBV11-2 CASSLGKGGSGANVLTF
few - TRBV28 CAVRGDTQYF
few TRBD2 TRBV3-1 CASSQVSFGLAGGSTDTQYF
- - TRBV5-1 CASSFDGSQVAGELFF
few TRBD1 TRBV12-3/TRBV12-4 CASSLNRGPRTEAFF
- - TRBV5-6 CASSWDQPQHF
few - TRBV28 CASSSWYGLAKNIQYF
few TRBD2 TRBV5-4 CASRVAGGNNEQFF
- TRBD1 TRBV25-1 CASSELRTGGRNEKLFF
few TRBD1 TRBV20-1 CSARGSRTGVTQPQHF
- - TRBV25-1 CASSAGQPGTDTQYF
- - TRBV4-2 CASSQGGANPGEQFF
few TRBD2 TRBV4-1 CASSQAVGLATDTQYF